The text below deals with one T cell receptor beta chain. Its antigen is currently unknown. This specimen belongs to a study of cytomegalovirus exposure and HLA in healthy donors. The PCR employed 60 Vbeta primers together with 13 Jbeta primers. Produced via immunoSEQ multiplex PCR; TCRdb's table is partial and in-frame only. The table includes about 170,000 clones, 85% detected once. Study-wide findings and caveats: Presence/absence results assume similar sequencing depth per donor, which may not hold. A further, later analysis showed that HLA-associated TCR beta chains (compared with equally common others) were more clonally expanded. With DRB1 most and HLA-C fewest, TCR association rates differed between HLA loci in a later analysis.

V lost 4 bases and J 0 bases, leaving 15 bases between the germline ends. The CDR3 totals 16 residues. Germline lookup yields CDR1 MNHEY and CDR2 SVGAGI. Sequencing was performed on PBMCs. This chain links TRBV6-5 with TRBJ1-1; possible D gene TRBD1, 6 bases. The receptor comes from a boy aged 2 to 10 in good health and CMV-seronegative. CDR3 sequence reads: CASSWGGAGLNTEAFF. DNA of the CDR3: TGTGCCAGCAGTTGGGGGGGGGCAGGACTGAACACTGAAGCTTTCTTT.